Listed below are T cell receptor beta chains from one sample, sequenced in a study of blood T cell repertoires in COVID-19. Method: immunoSEQ multiplex PCR; TCRdb's copy keeps in-frame clones and lacks some. The sample has around 120,000 clones, 60% to 85% seen once; the top ten hold 2.3%. The specimen was peripheral blood. These receptors were collected from a man aged 70 or older with acute or convalescent COVID-19. CDR3s include the opening cysteine and the closing phenylalanine or tryptophan. A D gene is named only where the DNA matches it firmly. Clone size is given for some rows only: seen once, a few or many times, or a class if the clone is expanded.

J: TRBJ1-5
size: -
D: TRBD1
V: TRBV7-8
CDR3: CASSRGTGIQPQHF
DNA: TGTGCCAGCAGCCGAGGGACAGGGATTCAGCCCCAGCATTTT

J: TRBJ2-7
size: -
D: -
V: TRBV4-2
CDR3: CASSRGGGQSYEQYF
DNA: TGTGCCAGCAGCCGGGGTGGGGGACAAAGCTACGAGCAGTACTTC

J: TRBJ2-7
size: few
D: TRBD2
V: TRBV3-1/TRBV3-2
CDR3: CASSQGLGAYEQYF
DNA: TGTGCCAGCAGCCAGGGACTAGGGGCCTACGAGCAGTACTTC

J: TRBJ1-4
size: -
D: TRBD1
V: TRBV7-2
CDR3: CASSQRTGSTNEKLFF
DNA: TGTGCCAGCAGCCAACGGACAGGCTCAACTAATGAAAAACTGTTTTTT

J: TRBJ2-1
size: few
D: -
V: TRBV20-1
CDR3: CSATSRNEQFF
DNA: TGCAGTGCTACCTCTAGAAATGAGCAGTTCTTC

J: TRBJ1-2
size: -
D: -
V: TRBV19
CDR3: CASSIVAGVYGYTF
DNA: TGTGCCAGTAGTATAGTTGCAGGGGTCTATGGCTACACCTTC

J: TRBJ1-5
size: -
D: TRBD1
V: TRBV2
CDR3: CATGTGSNQPQHF
DNA: TGTGCCACCGGGACAGGGAGCAATCAGCCCCAGCATTTT

J: TRBJ2-5
size: -
D: TRBD1
V: TRBV25-1
CDR3: CASSPGQGGRAETQYF
DNA: TGTGCCAGCAGCCCAGGACAGGGGGGTCGAGCAGAGACCCAGTACTTC

J: TRBJ2-7
size: few
D: -
V: TRBV9
CDR3: CASSVLNIYFSGERCLYF
DNA: TGTGCCAGCAGCGTCCTTAATATTTATTTTTCGGGCGAGCGGTGCCTATACTTC

J: TRBJ1-4
size: -
D: -
V: TRBV11-3
CDR3: CASSQTVNEKLFF
DNA: TGTGCCAGCAGCCAGACAGTTAATGAAAAACTGTTTTTT

J: TRBJ1-2
size: -
D: -
V: TRBV7-2
CDR3: CASNLGGWTIYTF
DNA: TGTGCCAGCAACCTAGGGGGTTGGACCATATACACCTTC

J: TRBJ2-3
size: -
D: -
V: TRBV6-2/TRBV6-3
CDR3: CASSDIGTLDTQYF
DNA: TGTGCCAGCAGCGACATAGGGACACTGGATACGCAGTATTTT

J: TRBJ1-1
size: -
D: TRBD1
V: TRBV2
CDR3: CASSTGQGNTEAFF
DNA: TGTGCCAGCAGTACGGGACAGGGGAACACTGAAGCTTTCTTT

J: TRBJ1-6
size: -
D: -
V: TRBV10-3
CDR3: CAISVGSNSPLHF
DNA: TGTGCCATCAGTGTCGGTTCCAATTCACCCCTCCACTTT

J: TRBJ2-3
size: -
D: -
V: TRBV2
CDR3: CASSEARVSGTQYF
DNA: TGTGCCAGCAGTGAAGCCAGGGTGTCAGGTACGCAGTATTTT

J: TRBJ1-6
size: -
D: TRBD1
V: TRBV2
CDR3: CASSRTGGESSYNSPLHF
DNA: TGTGCCAGCAGTAGGACAGGGGGCGAAAGCTCCTATAATTCACCCCTCCACTTT

J: TRBJ1-2
size: -
D: -
V: TRBV7-9
CDR3: CASSFDRFNYGYTF
DNA: TGTGCCAGCAGCTTCGACAGATTTAACTATGGCTACACCTTC

J: TRBJ1-2
size: -
D: TRBD1
V: TRBV4-2
CDR3: CASSHPGGTVYGYTF
DNA: TGTGCCAGCAGCCACCCTGGGGGGACAGTCTATGGCTACACCTTC

J: TRBJ2-2
size: -
D: TRBD1
V: TRBV5-1
CDR3: CASSWTGDTGELFF
DNA: TGCGCCAGCAGTTGGACAGGGGACACCGGGGAGCTGTTTTTT

J: TRBJ2-7
size: -
D: -
V: TRBV21-1
CDR3: CASSKLGPRQGIRSNYEQYF
DNA: TGTGCCAGCAGCAAATTAGGTCCGAGACAGGGTATCAGGTCCAACTACGAGCAGTACTTC

J: TRBJ1-2
size: -
D: TRBD1
V: TRBV3-1/TRBV3-2
CDR3: CASSTLPDREYGYTF
DNA: TGTGCCAGCAGCACATTACCGGACAGGGAGTATGGCTACACCTTC

J: TRBJ1-5
size: once
D: TRBD1
V: TRBV6-1
CDR3: CASSGTPRQGRGNQPQHF
DNA: TGTGCCAGCAGTGGAACCCCTCGACAGGGAAGGGGCAATCAGCCCCAGCATTTT

J: TRBJ2-7
size: -
D: -
V: TRBV3-1/TRBV3-2
CDR3: CASIGKSSYEQYF
DNA: TGTGCCAGCATCGGGAAGAGCTCCTACGAGCAGTACTTC

J: TRBJ1-4
size: -
D: TRBD1
V: TRBV7-3
CDR3: CASSSSLTGANEKLFF
DNA: TGTGCCAGCAGCTCCTCCCTGACAGGGGCTAATGAAAAACTGTTTTTT

J: TRBJ1-6
size: -
D: -
V: TRBV6-1
CDR3: CASSEAESSYNSPLHF
DNA: TGTGCCAGCAGTGAAGCGGAGAGCTCCTATAATTCACCCCTCCACTTT

J: TRBJ2-5
size: -
D: TRBD2
V: TRBV7-2
CDR3: CASSPRGGLGATGTQYF
DNA: TGTGCCAGCAGCCCCCGGGGCGGACTAGGGGCGACGGGGACCCAGTACTTC

J: TRBJ1-4
size: few
D: -
V: TRBV7-9
CDR3: CASSLSAEEDEKLFF
DNA: TGTGCCAGCAGCTTATCGGCCGAAGAGGATGAAAAACTGTTTTTT

J: TRBJ1-6
size: -
D: TRBD1
V: TRBV19
CDR3: CASSTQGASPLHF
DNA: TGTGCCAGTAGTACCCAGGGGGCGTCACCCCTCCACTTT

J: TRBJ1-4
size: -
D: TRBD1
V: TRBV28
CDR3: CASSPPDRAGKLFF
DNA: TGTGCCAGCAGCCCCCCGGACAGGGCGGGGAAACTGTTTTTT

J: TRBJ1-2
size: once
D: TRBD1
V: TRBV2
CDR3: CASRDRVGYGYTF
DNA: TGTGCCAGCAGGGACAGGGTGGGCTATGGCTACACCTTC

J: TRBJ2-2
size: -
D: TRBD2
V: TRBV11-1
CDR3: CASSFLAGGLGGELFF
DNA: TGTGCCAGCAGCTTCCTAGCGGGGGGGCTTGGCGGGGAGCTGTTTTTT

J: TRBJ2-2
size: -
D: -
V: TRBV5-1
CDR3: CASGEPTGELFF
DNA: TGCGCCAGCGGAGAACCCACCGGGGAGCTGTTTTTT

J: TRBJ1-6
size: -
D: TRBD1
V: TRBV5-1
CDR3: CASSPTGAYNSPLHF
DNA: TGCGCCAGCAGCCCTACAGGGGCCTATAATTCACCCCTCCACTTT

J: TRBJ1-2
size: -
D: -
V: TRBV5-8
CDR3: CASSGPRDTNYGYTF
DNA: TGTGCCAGCAGCGGTCCCCGGGACACTAACTATGGCTACACCTTC

J: TRBJ2-5
size: -
D: -
V: TRBV7-2
CDR3: CASSLASIRGETQYF
DNA: TGTGCCAGCAGCTTAGCGTCTATTAGAGGAGAGACCCAGTACTTC

J: TRBJ2-5
size: -
D: -
V: TRBV5-1
CDR3: CASSPLMVGEETQYF
DNA: TGCGCCAGCAGCCCACTTATGGTGGGAGAGGAGACCCAGTACTTC

J: TRBJ1-2
size: once
D: TRBD1
V: TRBV6-2/TRBV6-3
CDR3: CASSPPTGGFYGYTF
DNA: TGTGCCAGCAGTCCCCCGACAGGGGGCTTCTATGGCTACACCTTC

J: TRBJ2-5
size: -
D: TRBD2
V: TRBV20-1
CDR3: CSTGRGETQYF
DNA: TGCAGTACTGGGAGGGGAGAGACCCAGTACTTC

J: TRBJ2-3
size: -
D: -
V: TRBV6-5
CDR3: CASTTSTDTQYF
DNA: TGTGCCAGCACCACTAGCACAGATACGCAGTATTTT

J: TRBJ2-3
size: -
D: TRBD2
V: TRBV5-1
CDR3: CASSFAGRGGAGTDTQYF
DNA: TGCGCCAGCAGCTTCGCGGGACGCGGGGGGGCGGGGACAGATACGCAGTATTTT

J: TRBJ2-4
size: once
D: TRBD1
V: TRBV11-3
CDR3: CASSIRFGTGKNIQYF
DNA: TGTGCCAGCAGCATTAGATTTGGGACAGGCAAAAACATTCAGTACTTC

J: TRBJ2-7
size: -
D: TRBD2
V: TRBV7-9
CDR3: CASRPTSGANEQYF
DNA: TGTGCCAGCAGGCCTACTAGCGGGGCGAACGAGCAGTACTTC

J: TRBJ1-1
size: -
D: -
V: TRBV19
CDR3: CASSNWPTNTEAFF
DNA: TGTGCCAGTAGTAATTGGCCGACTAACACTGAAGCTTTCTTT

J: TRBJ1-6
size: -
D: TRBD1
V: TRBV14
CDR3: CASRPGTGGKYSYNSPLHF
DNA: TGTGCCAGCAGACCCGGGACAGGGGGAAAATACTCCTATAATTCACCCCTCCACTTT

J: TRBJ1-1
size: few
D: -
V: TRBV6-5
CDR3: CASSLNRALGTEAFF
DNA: TGTGCCAGCAGTTTAAACAGGGCTTTAGGCACTGAAGCTTTCTTT

J: TRBJ1-5
size: -
D: -
V: TRBV7-8
CDR3: CASSLGDSGAQPQHF
DNA: TGTGCCAGCAGCTTAGGAGACTCAGGGGCCCAGCCCCAGCATTTT

J: TRBJ1-5
size: -
D: TRBD1
V: TRBV7-2
CDR3: CASSLVGQGYQPQHF
DNA: TGTGCCAGCAGCTTAGTCGGACAGGGGTACCAGCCCCAGCATTTT

J: TRBJ1-2
size: -
D: TRBD1
V: TRBV7-8
CDR3: CASSRDRGNGYTF
DNA: TGTGCCAGCAGCCGGGACAGGGGGAATGGCTACACCTTC

J: TRBJ2-1
size: -
D: TRBD1
V: TRBV30
CDR3: CAWSEGQGQFF
DNA: TGTGCCTGGAGTGAGGGACAGGGTCAGTTCTTC

J: TRBJ2-1
size: -
D: -
V: TRBV3-1/TRBV3-2
CDR3: CASSQDSPLLYNEQFF
DNA: TGTGCCAGCAGCCAAGATTCACCCCTGCTATACAATGAGCAGTTCTTC

J: TRBJ2-1
size: -
D: TRBD1
V: TRBV5-8
CDR3: CASSDRGGTYNEQFF
DNA: TGTGCCAGCAGCGACAGGGGGGGAACCTACAATGAGCAGTTCTTC

J: TRBJ2-7
size: -
D: TRBD1
V: TRBV4-3
CDR3: CASSQEGTGIPHEQYF
DNA: TGCGCCAGCAGCCAAGAAGGGACAGGGATCCCCCACGAGCAGTACTTC

J: TRBJ2-7
size: -
D: -
V: TRBV6-2/TRBV6-3
CDR3: CASSYSRRGESSYEQYF
DNA: TGTGCCAGCAGTTACTCGAGGCGCGGGGAGAGCTCCTACGAGCAGTACTTC

J: TRBJ1-1
size: -
D: TRBD1
V: TRBV28
CDR3: CASSLFDRDTEAFF
DNA: TGTGCCAGCAGTTTATTCGACAGGGACACTGAAGCTTTCTTT

J: TRBJ2-7
size: -
D: TRBD2
V: TRBV5-1
CDR3: CASSFTSGGFYEQYF
DNA: TGCGCCAGCAGCTTCACTAGCGGGGGGTTCTACGAGCAGTACTTC

J: TRBJ1-3
size: -
D: -
V: TRBV5-4
CDR3: CASSLGEGSGNTIYF
DNA: TGTGCCAGCAGCTTGGGAGAGGGTTCTGGAAACACCATATATTTT